The rows below give T cell receptor beta chains drawn from one sample of a study of cytomegalovirus exposure and HLA in healthy donors. Clones were sequenced by immunoSEQ multiplex PCR, and TCRdb holds only the in-frame ones, with some missing. The sample has 95,000 to 150,000 clones, 60% to 80% seen once. The sample consisted of PBMCs. All receptors derive from a young man in good health and CMV-seronegative. The CDR3 runs from the conserved cysteine through the conserved F or W. D genes are given only for firm matches.

d_gene: TRBD1; j_gene: TRBJ2-1; v_gene: TRBV28; CDR3aa: CASKDRGRVGQFF; CDR3nt: TGTGCCAGCAAGGACAGGGGGCGAGTTGGGCAGTTCTTC
d_gene: TRBD1; j_gene: TRBJ2-1; v_gene: TRBV7-3; CDR3aa: CASSLSTGGLNEQFF; CDR3nt: TGTGCCAGCAGCCTCTCGACAGGGGGCTTAAATGAGCAGTTCTTC
d_gene: .; j_gene: TRBJ1-3; v_gene: TRBV11-2; CDR3aa: CASSPLNSGNTIYF; CDR3nt: TGTGCCAGCAGCCCTCTTAATTCTGGAAACACCATATATTTT
d_gene: .; j_gene: TRBJ1-2; v_gene: TRBV2; CDR3aa: CASKRTLTYGYTF; CDR3nt: TGTGCCAGCAAACGGACATTAACCTATGGCTACACCTTC
d_gene: .; j_gene: TRBJ1-2; v_gene: TRBV28; CDR3aa: CASSFTGNYGYTF; CDR3nt: TGTGCCAGCAGTTTTACAGGAAACTATGGCTACACCTTC
d_gene: TRBD1; j_gene: TRBJ2-3; v_gene: TRBV29-1; CDR3aa: CSAGQGVTDTQYF; CDR3nt: TGCAGCGCCGGGCAGGGGGTCACAGATACGCAGTATTTT
d_gene: .; j_gene: TRBJ2-1; v_gene: TRBV27; CDR3aa: CASSLGQTGHEQFF; CDR3nt: TGTGCCAGCAGTTTGGGGCAGACTGGCCATGAGCAGTTCTTC
d_gene: TRBD1; j_gene: TRBJ2-2; v_gene: TRBV5-1; CDR3aa: CASSLINQGAGELFF; CDR3nt: TGCGCCAGCAGCTTGATCAATCAGGGGGCCGGGGAGCTGTTTTTT
d_gene: .; j_gene: TRBJ1-5; v_gene: TRBV2; CDR3aa: CASSDLTGKGWNQPQHF; CDR3nt: TGTGCCAGCAGCGATCTTACCGGGAAGGGATGGAATCAGCCCCAGCATTTT
d_gene: .; j_gene: TRBJ2-3; v_gene: TRBV5-1; CDR3aa: CASSIRTDTDTQYF; CDR3nt: TGCGCCAGCAGCATTCGGACAGACACAGATACGCAGTATTTT
d_gene: TRBD1; j_gene: TRBJ1-1; v_gene: TRBV29-1; CDR3aa: CSVPGQKNTEAFF; CDR3nt: TGCAGCGTCCCGGGACAGAAGAACACTGAAGCTTTCTTT
d_gene: TRBD1; j_gene: TRBJ1-2; v_gene: TRBV7-9; CDR3aa: CASSLSQGAFGYTF; CDR3nt: TGTGCCAGCAGCTTATCCCAGGGGGCTTTTGGCTACACCTTC
d_gene: .; j_gene: TRBJ2-1; v_gene: TRBV7-9; CDR3aa: CASSPGGSSYNEQFF; CDR3nt: TGTGCCAGCAGCCCAGGGGGGAGCTCCTACAATGAGCAGTTCTTC
d_gene: TRBD1; j_gene: TRBJ1-5; v_gene: TRBV6-6; CDR3aa: CASSYSGQVAQPQHF; CDR3nt: TGTGCCAGCAGTTACTCGGGACAGGTAGCTCAGCCCCAGCATTTT
d_gene: .; j_gene: TRBJ2-3; v_gene: TRBV5-1; CDR3aa: CASSLRPGTPSTDTQYF; CDR3nt: TGCGCCAGCAGCTTACGCCCCGGGACTCCTAGCACAGATACGCAGTATTTT
d_gene: .; j_gene: TRBJ2-7; v_gene: TRBV6-1; CDR3aa: CASSAQGAYEQYF; CDR3nt: TGTGCCAGCAGTGCACAGGGTGCGTACGAGCAGTACTTC